The 10 T cell receptor beta chains presented below share a single source sample, sequenced in a study of early T cells in non-severe SARS-CoV-2 infection. TCRdb reanalysed the 5' RACE reads using MiXCR and keeps one entry per CDR3 protein. The sample has around 50,000 distinct CDR3 sequences, around 12% seen once. Sequenced material: whole blood. These receptors originate from an adult who was a healthcare worker with PCR-confirmed SARS-CoV-2 infection or an uninfected control (not recorded which).

This rearrangement joins TRBV7-8 to TRBJ2-7; no clear D. The length of the CDR3 is 14 residues. Germline V gives CDR1 SGHVS, CDR2 FQNEAQ. The V end lost 0 bases, the J end lost 0 bases, and 6 bases lay between the germline ends. The CDR3 region has the DNA TGTGCCAGCAGCTTAGCGAGACTCTCCTACGAGCAGTACTTC. Its protein product is CASSLARLSYEQYF.

There are many counts of this clonotype. The J gene is TRBJ2-3, the V gene TRBV20-1; the match to TRBD2 covers 7 bases. The germline gives CDR1 DFQATT, CDR2 SNEGSKA (reference sequence). There are 15 residues in the CDR3. V shed 0 bases and J 7 bases; nucleotides not matched to a gene: 10. The CDR3 loop reads CSARDPRGSLNTQYF. In DNA, the CDR3 is TGCAGTGCTAGAGATCCGCGCGGGAGCCTTAATACGCAGTATTTT.

There are many counts of this clonotype. The chain uses TRBV18 and TRBJ2-2; D perhaps matches TRBD2 (5 bases). Germline loops: CDR1 KGHSH, CDR2 LQKENI. CDR3 length: 12 amino acids. Trimming shortened V by 1 base and J by 11 bases, and 8 bases separated the two germline ends. The CDR3: CASSPQREELFF. CDR3 nucleotide sequence: TGTGCCAGCTCACCACAGAGGGAAGAGCTGTTTTTT.

This clonotype was counted at least ten times. V usage is TRBV6-2 or TRBV6-3 and J usage is TRBJ2-6, with TRBD2 as a possible D gene (6 bases). The germline V gene encodes CDR1 MNHEY and CDR2 SVGEGT. The V end lost 10 bases, the J end lost 2 bases, and 24 bases lay between the germline ends. CDR3 length: 18 amino acids. This CDR3 reads CATMETSGRTPGANVLTF. The CDR3 coding sequence is TGTGCCACCATGGAGACGAGCGGGCGAACCCCTGGGGCCAACGTCCTGACTTTC.

The V call is TRBV30, the J call TRBJ1-1; D might be TRBD1 (5 bases). This CDR3 has 14 amino acids. Per the germline V gene, CDR1 is GTSNPN and CDR2 is SVGIG (reference sequence). The ends were cut back, 5 bases at V and 3 bases at J, with 16 bases in the middle. CDR3 sequence: CAWFDSLGDTEAFF. CDR3 DNA: TGTGCCTGGTTTGACAGCCTGGGAGACACTGAAGCTTTCTTT.

Only a few counts were recorded for this clonotype. The chain employs TRBV25-1 and TRBJ1-4; no definite D call. Germline CDR1 is MGHDK and CDR2 is SYGVNS. The V and J ends lost 3 bases and 7 bases respectively, with 18 bases between them. There are 16 residues in the CDR3. As DNA, the CDR3 is TGTGCCAGCAGTGAGGGTCGGAGGGAGTTCAGTGAAAAACTGTTTTTT. It yields the protein CASSEGRREFSEKLFF.

The rearrangement uses TRBV11-1 and TRBJ2-1; 13 bases match TRBD2. CDR1 is SGHAT, CDR2 FQDESV, per germline (reference sequence). Trimming removed 3 bases from V and 9 bases from J; junction bases left unmatched: 20. The CDR3 contains 20 residues. CDR3 nucleotide sequence: TGTGCCAGCAGCTTCGTAGGACTCCGCGGACTAGCGGGAGTTAGGAGTGAGCAGTTCTTC. Translated: CASSFVGLRGLAGVRSEQFF.

This clonotype was picked up many times. The CDR3 sequence is CATIPRDSYYNEQFF. Written as DNA, the CDR3 is TGTGCCACCATACCCCGGGACAGTTACTACAATGAGCAGTTCTTC. This sequence joins TRBV24-1 and TRBJ2-1; TRBD1 matches at 7 bases. The CDR3 runs 15 residues. The J segment lost 3 bases and the V segment lost 8 bases, leaving 9 bases of the junction unmatched. CDR1 KGHDR and CDR2 SFDVKD come from the germline V gene.

Many counts were recorded for this clonotype. The chain couples TRBV29-1 to TRBJ2-2; D unclear. This CDR3 has 12 amino acids. Between the trimmed V and J ends, which lost 7 bases and 7 bases, there was a span of 13 bases. The germline CDR1 and CDR2 sequences are SQVTM and ANQGSEA. The CDR3 protein is CSALLGDGELFF. As DNA, the CDR3 is TGCAGCGCCCTACTTGGGGACGGGGAGCTGTTTTTT.

This clonotype showed up many times. This rearrangement joins TRBV25-1 to TRBJ2-5; D ambiguous. V lost 1 base and J 1 base, leaving 7 bases between the germline ends. Germline CDR1 reads MGHDK; CDR2 reads SYGVNS. CDR3 length: 14 amino acids. Here the CDR3 reads CASSEFGSQETQYF. CDR3 coding DNA: TGTGCCAGCAGTGAATTCGGCAGCCAAGAGACCCAGTACTTC.